Sequencing of this T cell receptor (beta chain) was carried out in a study of blood T cell repertoires in COVID-19. The V gene end was trimmed by 6 bases and the J gene end by 4 bases; junction bases not matched to a gene: 11. Germline CDR1 reads MNHEY; CDR2 reads SMNVEV (reference sequence). The CDR3 has 15 amino acids. Generated by immunoSEQ multiplex PCR, the TCRdb table keeps only in-frame clones and is missing some. The table includes around 230,000 clones, around 88% detected once. Cohorts were assigned according to the clinical history that participants reported. In the case of this clone: Other DNA sequences in the same sample also yield this CDR3.

The receptor was derived from a woman aged 35 to 49 with acute COVID-19. The chain combines TRBV27 with TRBJ1-2; TRBD1 matches at 7 bases. The source material was PBMCs or T cells enriched from blood (not recorded which). In nucleotides, the CDR3 is TGTGCCAGCAGCCTAAGGACAGGCTCTGGCTATGGCTACACCTTC. Translated, it gives CASSLRTGSGYGYTF.